This TCR beta chain was identified during a study of T cell responses to AZD1222 COVID-19 vaccine. Assay: immunoSEQ multiplex PCR; the TCRdb copy retains only in-frame clones and omits some. Among some 87,000 clones listed, around 91% were seen once. Study-level results: In a largely white British group with more females than males, clonal diversity was possibly underestimated. Rises in breadth and depth of Spike-specific TCRs came after two AZD1222 doses. Vaccine-associated CD4 TCRs spanned spike, dominant at 160-218 and 743-854. At study baseline, merely several AZD1222 recipients were seropositive.

In this sample, this clone turned up once. The antigen is not known. V dropped 4 bases and J dropped 7; count of bases not matched to a gene: 6. In germline, CDR1 is SNHLY, CDR2 FYNNEI. CDR3 length equals 15 residues. The gene calls are TRBV2 and TRBJ2-1; 11 bases match TRBD1. This clonotype was obtained from an adult in good health. This specimen was peripheral blood, taken on day 0 of MenACWY control vaccination. The CDR3: CASSAPGTGGNEQFF. The DNA of the CDR3 is TGTGCCAGCAGTGCACCCGGGACAGGGGGAAATGAGCAGTTCTTC.